The subject of this entry is one TCR beta chain. This sample is drawn from a study of radiotherapy plus CTLA-4 blockade in lung cancer. The ends were cut back, 1 base at V and 5 bases at J, with 16 bases in the middle. The CDR3 spans 16 residues. Germline CDR1 and CDR2: MGHRA and YSYEKL. Assay used: immunoSEQ multiplex PCR; TCRdb lists only in-frame clones, some missing. The repertoire consists of 50,000 to 60,000 clones, with approximately 84% occurring once and the leading ten covering under 7%. The J gene is TRBJ2-3, the V gene TRBV4-1; tentatively, D is TRBD2 (5 bases). The sequence was collected from a human donor with non-small cell lung cancer whose response to radiotherapy plus ipilimumab could not be evaluated. The sequences come from peripheral blood, collected from a patient treated with radiotherapy plus ipilimumab. The CDR3 loop is CASSQVSGRVGDTQYF. The CDR3 region has the DNA TGCGCCAGCAGCCAAGTTAGTGGGCGGGTTGGAGATACGCAGTATTTT.